One and the same sample provided the 5 T cell receptor beta chains below, sequenced in a study of blood T cell repertoires in COVID-19. Produced via immunoSEQ multiplex PCR; TCRdb's table is partial and in-frame only. The sample has about 23,000 clones; around 86% are singletons. Sequenced input: peripheral blood. The receptors originated from a woman at least 80 years old with acute or convalescent COVID-19.

This chain links TRBV14 with TRBJ1-6, with unresolved D. Germline V gene data show CDR1 as SGHDN and CDR2 as FVKESK. V shed 4 bases and J shed 8 bases, with 15 bases lying between them. CDR3 length equals 15 residues. The CDR3 here is CASSRGLPPDSPLHF. CDR3 coding DNA: TGTGCCAGCAGCCGCGGGCTCCCCCCTGATTCACCCCTCCACTTT.

This rearrangement joins TRBV11-2 to TRBJ2-3; D is undetermined. CDR1 and CDR2 from the germline V gene are SGHAT and FQNNGV. With 1 base removed from V and 2 bases from J, the gap between germline ends came to 13 bases. This CDR3 has 16 residues. As DNA, the CDR3 is TGTGCCAGCAGCTTAGGCCGCGCTAGACTCACAGATACGCAGTATTTT. This encodes CASSLGRARLTDTQYF.

This sequence joins TRBV6-5 and TRBJ2-2; TRBD1 might be the D (5 bases). CDR1 MNHEY and CDR2 SVGAGI come from the germline V gene. CDR3 length: 15 amino acids. The V and J ends lost 7 bases and 1 base respectively, with 13 bases between them. The chain's CDR3 is CASISTALNTGELFF. CDR3 nucleotide sequence: TGTGCCAGCATCTCGACAGCACTGAACACCGGGGAGCTGTTTTTT.

V usage is TRBV9 and J usage is TRBJ2-5; D is possibly TRBD2 (6 bases). CDR3 size: 16 residues. The V gene lost 4 bases and the J gene lost 5 bases, with 21 bases spanning the gap. Germline V CDR1 and CDR2: SGDLS, YYNGEE. The CDR3 DNA sequence: TGTGCCAGCAGCCCCCTGGGTGGGGTGGCGGGGGAGACCCAGTACTTC. It yields the protein CASSPLGGVAGETQYF.

The V and J genes are TRBV27 and TRBJ2-7; TRBD1 agrees at 12 bases. Per the germline V gene, CDR1 is MNHEY and CDR2 is SMNVEV (reference sequence). The junction had 7 bases not matched to a gene; V was cut back by 7 bases and J by 6 bases. CDR3 length equals 14 residues. The CDR3: CASTAGTGGAEQYF. CDR3 nucleotides: TGTGCCAGCACCGCCGGGACAGGGGGCGCCGAGCAGTACTTC.